A selection of T cell receptor beta chains follows, all from one sample in a study of tumor-infiltrating lymphocytes in primary liver carcinoma. Each CDR3 protein is one row after TCRdb ran MiXCR on the multiplex PCR reads. The sample lists approximately 330,000 distinct CDR3 sequences, less than 70% occurring once. Sequencing input: peripheral blood. The receptor set was obtained from a man in his forties with primary liver carcinoma and hepatitis B virus infection. The CDR3 runs from the conserved cysteine through the conserved F or W. A D gene is named only where the DNA matches it firmly. Rows give clone size only sometimes, using once, few, many, or a class for an expanded clone.

CDR3aa: CAIRESETQYF
CDR3nt: TGTGCCATCAGGGAATCGGAGACCCAGTACTTC
d_gene: .
v_gene: TRBV10-3
abundance: many
j_gene: TRBJ2-5

CDR3aa: CASSLGGAAQHF
CDR3nt: TGTGCCAGCAGCTTGGGGGGCGCAGCCCAGCATTTT
d_gene: .
v_gene: TRBV5-6
abundance: few
j_gene: TRBJ1-5

CDR3aa: CASSSRVDLAKNIQYF
CDR3nt: TGTGCCAGCAGTTCCAGGGTTGATCTAGCCAAAAACATTCAGTACTTC
d_gene: .
v_gene: TRBV12-3/TRBV12-4
abundance: many
j_gene: TRBJ2-4

CDR3aa: CASSSVVRGWNEQFF
CDR3nt: TGTGCCAGCAGCTCGGTAGTGAGAGGATGGAATGAGCAGTTCTTC
d_gene: .
v_gene: TRBV11-2
abundance: .
j_gene: TRBJ2-1

CDR3aa: CASSFLTATDTQYF
CDR3nt: TGTGCCAGCAGCTTTCTTACAGCCACAGATACGCAGTATTTT
d_gene: .
v_gene: TRBV7-9
abundance: .
j_gene: TRBJ2-3

CDR3aa: CASSLDLGRNNEQFF
CDR3nt: TGCGCCAGCAGCTTGGACCTCGGGCGGAACAATGAGCAGTTCTTC
d_gene: .
v_gene: TRBV5-1
abundance: .
j_gene: TRBJ2-1

CDR3aa: CAISPRENTEAFF
CDR3nt: TGTGCCATCAGCCCCAGGGAGAACACTGAAGCTTTCTTC
d_gene: .
v_gene: TRBV10-3
abundance: .
j_gene: TRBJ1-1

CDR3aa: CASSHLGGRSGLRRFF
CDR3nt: TGTGCCAGCAGCCACTTGGGGGGACGGTCGGGACTCCGGAGGTTCTTC
d_gene: .
v_gene: TRBV11-2
abundance: .
j_gene: TRBJ2-1

CDR3aa: CASSLVPGTEAFF
CDR3nt: TGTGCCAGCAGTTTAGTACCGGGGACTGAAGCTTTCTTT
d_gene: .
v_gene: TRBV28
abundance: .
j_gene: TRBJ1-1

CDR3aa: CSVLQGALSYEHYF
CDR3nt: TGCAGCGTTTTACAGGGGGCCTTATCATACGAGCACTACTTC
d_gene: TRBD1
v_gene: TRBV29-1
abundance: .
j_gene: TRBJ2-7